This T cell receptor beta chain was identified in a study of T cells in Graves' hyperthyroidism and ophthalmopathy. Broader study findings: In the blood, most expanded thyroid clonotypes above 0.001 appeared as well.

Trimming left V 7 bases short and J 0 bases short, with 15 bases between. The CDR3 has 16 amino acids. This clonotype was counted ten times or more. Antigen unknown. Amplification yielded TCR beta CDR3 regions, with RNA transcripts as the source. Primed by the HTBI set, a first-round RT-PCR was run on the TCR CDR3. MiXCR, applied by TCRdb to the multiplex PCR reads, yields one record per CDR3 protein. The repertoire includes around 420,000 distinct CDR3 sequences, roughly 15% of them detected once, and 5.3% sits in the top ten. Stable hyperthyroidism: no ophthalmopathy progression over 18 months of follow-up.

Sequencing input: blood. V usage is TRBV12-3 or TRBV12-4 and J usage is TRBJ2-2; tentative D call: TRBD1 (6 bases). This receptor was identified in a woman aged 18-29 years with Graves' hyperthyroidism. This CDR3 reads CASTYRQVTNTGELFF. CDR3 DNA: TGTGCCAGCACCTACCGACAGGTTACGAACACCGGGGAGCTGTTTTTT.